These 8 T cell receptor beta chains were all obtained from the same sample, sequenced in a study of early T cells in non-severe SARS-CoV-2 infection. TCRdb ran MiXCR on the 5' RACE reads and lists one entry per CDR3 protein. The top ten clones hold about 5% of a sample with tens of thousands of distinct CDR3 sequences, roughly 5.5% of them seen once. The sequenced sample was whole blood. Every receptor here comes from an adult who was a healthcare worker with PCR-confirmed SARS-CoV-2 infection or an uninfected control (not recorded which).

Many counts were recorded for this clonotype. The CDR3 loop is CASTPGRGASYGYTF. CDR3 DNA sequence: TGTGCCAGCACCCCTGGCCGGGGGGCCTCCTATGGCTACACCTTC. The chain uses TRBV3-1 and TRBJ1-2; TRBD1 might be the D (6 bases). CDR3 size: 15 residues. Germline lookup yields CDR1 LGHDT and CDR2 YNNKEL (reference sequence). Trimming pared 7 bases from V and 4 bases from J, leaving 19 bases between.

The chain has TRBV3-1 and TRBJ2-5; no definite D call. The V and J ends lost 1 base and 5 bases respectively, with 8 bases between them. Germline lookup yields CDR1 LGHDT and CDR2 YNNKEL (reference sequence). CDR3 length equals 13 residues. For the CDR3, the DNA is TGTGCCAGCAGCCAAGGACCTCCCGAGACCCAGTACTTC. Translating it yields CASSQGPPETQYF.

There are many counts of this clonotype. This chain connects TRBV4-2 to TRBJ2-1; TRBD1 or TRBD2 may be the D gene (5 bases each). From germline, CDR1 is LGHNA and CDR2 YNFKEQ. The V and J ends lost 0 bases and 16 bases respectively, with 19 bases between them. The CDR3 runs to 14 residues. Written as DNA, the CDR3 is TGTGCCAGCAGCCAAGATATTGGGGGAAATCTCGAATTCTTC. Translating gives CASSQDIGGNLEFF.

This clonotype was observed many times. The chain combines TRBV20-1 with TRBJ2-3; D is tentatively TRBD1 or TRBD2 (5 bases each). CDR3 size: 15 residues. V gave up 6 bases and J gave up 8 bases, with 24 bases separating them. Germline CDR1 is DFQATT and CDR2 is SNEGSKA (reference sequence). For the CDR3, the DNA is TGCAGTGCCTCCGGAGTAGCGCGGTCACAGGCTACGCAGTATTTT. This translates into CSASGVARSQATQYF.

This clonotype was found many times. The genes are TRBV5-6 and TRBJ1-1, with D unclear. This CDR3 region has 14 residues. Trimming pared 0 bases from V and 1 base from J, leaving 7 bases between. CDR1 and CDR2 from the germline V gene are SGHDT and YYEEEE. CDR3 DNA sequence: TGTGCCAGCAGCTTGGGACCGACGAACACTGAAGCTTTCTTT. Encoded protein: CASSLGPTNTEAFF.

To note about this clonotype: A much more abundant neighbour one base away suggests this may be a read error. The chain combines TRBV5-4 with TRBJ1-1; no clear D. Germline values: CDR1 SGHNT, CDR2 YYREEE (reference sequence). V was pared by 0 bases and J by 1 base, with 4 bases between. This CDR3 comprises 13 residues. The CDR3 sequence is CASSLAANTEAFF. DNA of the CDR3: TGTGCCAGCAGCTTGGCAGCGAACACTGAAGCTTTCTTT. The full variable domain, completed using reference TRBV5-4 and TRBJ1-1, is ETGVTQSPTHLIKTRGQQVTLRCSSQSGHNTVSWYQQALGQGPQFIFQYYREEENGRGNFPPRFSGLQFPNYSSELNVNALELDDSALYLCASSLAANTEAFFGQGTRLTVV.

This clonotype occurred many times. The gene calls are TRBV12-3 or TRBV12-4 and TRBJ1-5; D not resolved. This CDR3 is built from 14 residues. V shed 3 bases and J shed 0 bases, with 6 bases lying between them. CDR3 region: CASSFAGSNQPQHF. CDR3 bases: TGTGCCAGCAGTTTTGCAGGTAGCAATCAGCCCCAGCATTTT.

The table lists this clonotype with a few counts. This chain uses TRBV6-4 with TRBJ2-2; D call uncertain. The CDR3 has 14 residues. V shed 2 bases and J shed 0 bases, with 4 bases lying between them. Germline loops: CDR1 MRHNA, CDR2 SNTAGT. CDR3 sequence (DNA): TGTGCCAGCAGTGACAGCCCGAACACCGGGGAGCTGTTTTTT. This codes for CASSDSPNTGELFF.